The 32 T cell receptor beta chains presented below share a single source sample, sequenced in a study of beta chain features in type 1 diabetes. What was sequenced were expressed TCRB transcripts, since all of the isolated RNA had been reverse transcribed. Assay: immunoSEQ multiplex PCR; the TCRdb copy retains only in-frame clones and omits some. The sample consists of hundreds of thousands of clones, roughly 12% of them appearing once. Their target antigens are unknown. Study results and caveats: There was a moderate but significant shortening of TCRB CDR3s in all four CD4+ subsets of Type 1 diabetes patients.

Sequencing input: naive CD4+ T cells from blood. These TCRs come from a man aged 18 to 30 with type 1 diabetes.

This clone occurred a few times. The genes are TRBV9 and TRBJ2-3, with 7 bases lining up with TRBD2. V shed 1 base and J 4 bases; nucleotides not matched to a gene: 6. The CDR3 extends over 15 amino acids. CDR1 is SGDLS, CDR2 YYNGEE, per germline. The CDR3 coding sequence is TGTGCCAGCAGCGTACGCCTGGGGGGGGCAGATACGCAGTATTTT. The encoded protein is CASSVRLGGADTQYF.

This rearrangement joins TRBV5-4 to TRBJ1-1, with D tentatively TRBD1 (5 bases). The germline CDR1 and CDR2 sequences are SGHNT and YYREEE (reference sequence). Trimming took off 4 bases at V and 3 bases at J, with 13 bases between the two ends. The CDR3 extends over 14 amino acids. CDR3: CASSRPGGYTEAFF. The CDR3 DNA sequence: TGTGCCAGCAGCCGCCCCGGGGGGTACACTGAAGCTTTCTTT.

The rearrangement joins TRBV5-6 to TRBJ2-1, with D tentatively TRBD1 (5 bases). Trimming took 2 bases from V and 10 from J, leaving 19 bases between them. The CDR3 totals 15 residues. The germline gives CDR1 SGHDT, CDR2 YYEEEE. In nucleotides, the CDR3 is TGTGCCAGCAGCTTAACCATCCGCTACAGGACGGAGCAGTTCTTC. Translation: CASSLTIRYRTEQFF.

This clone appeared a few times. This rearrangement joins TRBV5-1 to TRBJ2-7; possible D gene TRBD1, 6 bases. V lost 0 bases and J 5 bases, leaving 9 bases between the germline ends. The CDR3 sequence is 13 residues long. The germline gives CDR1 SGHRS, CDR2 YFSETQ. CDR3 nucleotide sequence: TGCGCCAGCAGCTTGGCAGGGGTGGACGAGCAGTACTTC. It encodes CASSLAGVDEQYF.

The J gene is TRBJ1-1, the V gene TRBV7-6; TRBD1 matches at 7 bases. Trimming cost V 3 bases and J 0 bases; bases outside gene matches: 4. This CDR3 region has 15 residues. The germline CDR1 and CDR2 sequences are SGHVS and FNYEAQ. As DNA, the CDR3 is TGTGCCAGCAGCTTGGGGACAGTCATGAACACTGAAGCTTTCTTT. Its translation is CASSLGTVMNTEAFF.

This chain links TRBV2 with TRBJ1-2; 8 nucleotides align to TRBD1. Germline CDR1 SNHLY, CDR2 FYNNEI. The CDR3 runs 14 residues. V dropped 7 bases and J dropped 3; count of bases not matched to a gene: 7. CDR3: CASTTDRVDYGYTF. CDR3 in DNA: TGTGCCAGCACCACGGACAGGGTGGACTATGGCTACACCTTC. Variable domain in full (rest from reference TRBV2 and TRBJ1-2): EPEVTQTPSHQVTQMGQEVILRCVPISNHLYFYWYRQILGQKVEFLVSFYNNEISEKSEIFDDQFSVERPDGSNFTLKIRSTKLEDSAMYFCASTTDRVDYGYTFGSGTRLTVV.

The chain combines TRBV10-3 with TRBJ2-2; the D gene is possibly TRBD1 (5 bases). Germline V CDR1 and CDR2: ENHRY, SYGVKD. V was shortened by 4 bases and J by 0 bases, with 9 bases between the two germline ends. This CDR3 spans 15 amino acids. This CDR3 is CAISGDRTNTGELFF. Here the CDR3 DNA reads TGTGCCATCAGTGGAGACAGAACGAACACCGGGGAGCTGTTTTTT.

This clone was recorded a few times. The chain is built from TRBV18 and TRBJ2-7; 16 bases line up with TRBD2. After removal of 4 bases from V and 0 bases from J, the junction contained 9 bases not matched to a gene. The CDR3 length is 19 residues. Germline assignment: CDR1 KGHSH and CDR2 LQKENI. The chain's CDR3 is CASSLSTGTSGGASYEQYF. The CDR3 DNA is TGTGCCAGCTCACTTTCCACCGGGACTAGCGGGGGGGCCTCCTACGAGCAGTACTTC. Looking up the rest from reference TRBV18 and TRBJ2-7 gives the full variable domain: NAGVMQNPRHLVRRRGQEARLRCSPMKGHSHVYWYRQLPEEGLKFMVYLQKENIIDESGMPKERFSAEFPKEGPSILRIQQVVRGDSAAYFCASSLSTGTSGGASYEQYFGPGTRLTVT.

The chain employs TRBV4-1 and TRBJ2-5; D is possibly TRBD1 (6 bases). Germline-derived CDR1 and CDR2 are MGHRA and YSYEKL. Trimming left V 6 bases short and J 5 bases short, with 13 bases between. This CDR3 is built from 13 residues. The CDR3 region has the DNA TGCGCCAGCAGACTGGACAGTTGGGAGACCCAGTACTTC. Encoded protein: CASRLDSWETQYF.

With regard to this clone: At one end the junction does not follow the germline gene, possibly because of a read error. The chain is built from TRBV7-7 and TRBJ2-5, with D hard to call. Germline V CDR1 and CDR2: SSHAT, FNYEAQ (reference sequence). This CDR3 region has 15 residues. CDR3 protein: CASSLLSSTLETQYF. The CDR3, as DNA: TGTGCTAGCAGCTTATTAAGCAGCACCTTAGAGACCCAGTACTTC.

In this sample, this clone turned up a few times. The chain combines TRBV28 with TRBJ2-7, with TRBD1 as a possible D gene (5 bases). CDR1 is MDHEN and CDR2 is SYDVKM in the germline V gene. V lost 7 bases to trimming and J lost 7 bases, with 14 bases between them. The CDR3 is 12 residues long. This CDR3 is CASNRPAREQYF. In DNA, the CDR3 is TGTGCCAGCAACAGGCCCGCGAGGGAGCAGTACTTC. Full variable domain (remainder filled in from reference TRBV28 and TRBJ2-7): DVKVTQSSRYLVKRTGEKVFLECVQDMDHENMFWYRQDPGLGLRLIYFSYDVKMKEKGDIPEGYSVSREKKERFSLILESASTNQTSMYLCASNRPAREQYFGPGTRLTVT.

The chain employs TRBV6-5 and TRBJ2-6; no firm D call. Per germline, CDR1 MNHEY and CDR2 SVGAGI. The CDR3 totals 14 residues. Trimming took off 6 bases at V and 0 bases at J, with 6 bases between the two ends. This chain's CDR3 is CASRFSSGANVLTF. As DNA, the CDR3 is TGTGCCAGCAGGTTTAGCTCTGGGGCCAACGTCCTGACTTTC.

This clone was seen a handful of times. The chain carries TRBV27 and TRBJ1-5; D remains ambiguous. This CDR3 is built from 15 residues. From germline, CDR1 is MNHEY and CDR2 SMNVEV (reference sequence). Trimming stripped 0 bases from V and 2 bases from J, with 8 bases between. The CDR3 nucleotides are TGTGCCAGCAGTTTATCTGGCGGGGGCAATCAGCCCCAGCATTTT. As protein: CASSLSGGGNQPQHF.

The chain recombines TRBV11-3 with TRBJ2-1; no clear D gene. Per the germline V gene, CDR1 is SGHNT and CDR2 is YENEEA. Trimming took 0 bases from V and 0 from J, leaving 12 bases between them. CDR3 length equals 17 residues. This chain's CDR3 is CASSLDGSTNSYNEQFF. The CDR3 nucleotides read TGTGCCAGCAGCTTAGATGGGTCTACCAACTCCTACAATGAGCAGTTCTTC.

The genes are TRBV5-1 and TRBJ2-5; D assignment may be TRBD1 or TRBD2 (5 bases each). Trimming took 3 bases from V and 5 from J, leaving 14 bases between them. Germline CDR1 and CDR2: SGHRS and YFSETQ. The CDR3 consists of 14 residues. The CDR3 loop is CASSSPPGRETQYF. The CDR3 DNA follows: TGCGCCAGCAGCTCCCCACCGGGACGTGAGACCCAGTACTTC.

V is TRBV19 and J is TRBJ1-1; D is possibly TRBD1 (5 bases). The germline V gene has CDR1 LNHDA and CDR2 SQIVND (reference sequence). Trimming took 8 bases from V and 1 from J, leaving 11 bases between them. This CDR3 has 13 residues. Written as DNA, the CDR3 is TGTGCCAGTTTCAACAGGCCGAACACTGAAGCTTTCTTT. Its protein is CASFNRPNTEAFF.

The chain recombines TRBV29-1 with TRBJ1-1, with TRBD1 matching 8 bases. The CDR3 is 13 amino acids. The germline CDR1 and CDR2 sequences are SQVTM and ANQGSEA. CDR3 coding DNA: TGCAGTGGTTCAGGACAGGGAACAACTGAAGCTTTCTTT. It translates to CSGSGQGTTEAFF.

The V and J genes are TRBV7-8 and TRBJ2-7; TRBD1 aligns across 9 bases. The CDR3 runs to 15 residues. The germline V gene encodes CDR1 SGHVS and CDR2 FQNEAQ. Germline trimming cut 4 bases from V and 6 bases from J; bases unmatched to any gene: 10. The DNA of the CDR3 is TGTGCCAGCAGCTGGGGCCGGGACAGGGTCTCCGAGCAGTACTTC. Amino acid sequence: CASSWGRDRVSEQYF.

The rearrangement links TRBV6-6 to TRBJ1-2, with a possible D match to TRBD1 (6 bases). The V end lost 1 base, the J end lost 10 bases, and 13 bases lay between the germline ends. CDR1 and CDR2 from the germline V gene are MNHNY and SVGAGI (reference sequence). CDR3 length equals 13 residues. This chain's CDR3 is CASSYWQGIDYTF. CDR3 bases: TGTGCCAGCAGTTACTGGCAGGGGATCGACTACACCTTC.

The chain has TRBV30 and TRBJ2-1; 11 nucleotides match TRBD2. The length of the CDR3 is 14 residues. CDR1 is GTSNPN and CDR2 is SVGIG in the germline V gene (reference sequence). V lost 0 bases, J lost 16 bases, and 11 bases stayed unmatched. CDR3 residues: CAWSVITSGGPFFF. The CDR3 DNA reads TGTGCCTGGAGTGTAATTACTAGCGGGGGCCCTTTTTTCTTC.

In its sample, this clone was seen a few times. The J gene is TRBJ2-7, the V gene TRBV19, with a tentative D call TRBD1 (5 bases). Germline V gene lookup returns CDR1 LNHDA and CDR2 SQIVND (reference sequence). The germline V and J ends were trimmed by 3 bases and 0 bases, with 12 bases remaining between them. The CDR3 runs to 15 residues. The DNA for the CDR3 is TGTGCCAGTAGTATTTTAGGGGAAAGCTCCTACGAGCAGTACTTC. Its protein is CASSILGESSYEQYF.

This clone was recorded a few times. V gene TRBV5-1 combines with J gene TRBJ2-2, with 9 bases identical to TRBD1. CDR1 SGHRS and CDR2 YFSETQ come from the germline V gene. The J segment lost 5 bases and the V segment lost 0 bases, leaving 5 bases of the junction unmatched. The CDR3 spans 16 residues. The CDR3 nucleotides read TGCGCCAGCAGCTTGGGCCGGGACAGGGTGACCGGGGAGCTGTTTTTT. Its translation: CASSLGRDRVTGELFF.

This clone was seen only a few times. The chain employs TRBV5-4 and TRBJ2-3; 9 positions agree with TRBD2. V gave up 5 bases and J gave up 6 bases; unmatched junction bases: 13. CDR3 length: 16 amino acids. CDR1 SGHNT and CDR2 YYREEE come from the germline V gene (reference sequence). CDR3 region: CASSYIAGATSDTQYF. The CDR3 DNA follows: TGTGCCAGCAGTTACATAGCGGGGGCGACCTCCGATACGCAGTATTTT.

This clone was found a few times. The CDR3 DNA reads TGTGCCAGCACCTCTCCCCGTAGCACAGATACGCAGTATTTT. Its protein product is CASTSPRSTDTQYF. This sequence joins TRBV6-5 and TRBJ2-3; unclear D gene. Germline loops: CDR1 MNHEY, CDR2 SVGAGI. The CDR3 contains 14 residues. With 7 bases removed from V and 0 bases from J, the gap between germline ends came to 11 bases.

CDR3 sequence (DNA): TGCGCCAGCAGCCCTCTCAGGGGGCAAGAGACCCAGTACTTC. It yields the protein CASSPLRGQETQYF. This rearrangement joins TRBV5-1 to TRBJ2-5; 7 bases fit TRBD1. Trimming cost V 4 bases and J 2 bases; bases outside gene matches: 5. The CDR3 is made up of 14 amino acids. CDR1 SGHRS and CDR2 YFSETQ come from the germline V gene.

The chain couples TRBV29-1 to TRBJ1-1, with 7 bases that match TRBD1. The germline CDR1 and CDR2 sequences are SQVTM and ANQGSEA. The length of the CDR3 is 13 residues. The junction had 11 bases not matched to a gene; V was cut back by 6 bases and J by 7 bases. The CDR3 loop is CSVRLGGSGEAFF. CDR3 DNA: TGCAGCGTGCGCCTAGGGGGCTCGGGTGAAGCTTTCTTT. Full variable domain (remainder filled in from reference TRBV29-1 and TRBJ1-1): SAVISQKPSRDICQRGTSLTIQCQVDSQVTMMFWYRQQPGQSLTLIATANQGSEATYESGFVIDKFPISRPNLTFSTLTVSNMSPEDSSIYLCSVRLGGSGEAFFGQGTRLTVV.

The sample holds a few counts of this clone. The chain employs TRBV11-2 and TRBJ2-7; D not resolved. Germline V gene sequence: CDR1 SGHAT, CDR2 FQNNGV. Trimming stripped 2 bases from V and 0 bases from J, with 14 bases between. The CDR3 covers 16 residues. Here the CDR3 reads CASSLYRQSSSYEQYF. Written as DNA, the CDR3 is TGTGCCAGCAGCTTATACCGGCAGAGCTCCTCCTACGAGCAGTACTTC.

The J gene is TRBJ1-6, the V gene TRBV6-6; D is unresolved. V gave up 3 bases and J gave up 9 bases, with 12 bases separating them. Germline V CDR1 and CDR2: MNHNY, SVGAGI (reference sequence). This CDR3 is 14 amino acids long. As DNA, the CDR3 is TGTGCCAGCAGTTATGACACCACGGGTTCACCCCTCCACTTT. Amino acid sequence: CASSYDTTGSPLHF.

This clone was observed a handful of times. The gene calls are TRBV5-1 and TRBJ2-3; 8 nucleotides match TRBD1. The germline V gene has CDR1 SGHRS and CDR2 YFSETQ. The V gene end was trimmed by 7 bases and the J gene end by 1 base; junction bases not matched to a gene: 5. The length of the CDR3 is 14 residues. CDR3 sequence (DNA): TGCGCCAGCTACCCGGGACAGGGCACAGATACGCAGTATTTT. As protein: CASYPGQGTDTQYF.

This rearrangement joins TRBV15 to TRBJ2-1, with TRBD1 matching 8 bases. The length of the CDR3 is 14 residues. CDR1 and CDR2 from the germline V gene are LNHNV and YYDKDF (reference sequence). V was clipped by 3 bases and J by 2 bases; unmatched bases: 0. The CDR3 loop reads CATSRGQAYNEQFF. The CDR3 DNA sequence: TGTGCCACCAGCAGGGGACAGGCCTACAATGAGCAGTTCTTC. Combining the CDR3 with reference TRBV15 and TRBJ2-1 gives the whole variable domain DAMVIQNPRYQVTQFGKPVTLSCSQTLNHNVMYWYQQKSSQAPKLLFHYYDKDFNNEADTPDNFQSRRPNTSFCFLDIRSPGLGDTAMYLCATSRGQAYNEQFFGPGTRLTVL.

The chain is built from TRBV5-1 and TRBJ1-2; D may be TRBD1 (5 bases). This CDR3 has 14 residues. The germline CDR1 and CDR2 sequences are SGHRS and YFSETQ. V was pared by 2 bases and J by 4 bases, with 12 bases between. Written as DNA, the CDR3 is TGCGCCAGCAGCTTCACAGGAGAGAGCTATGGCTACACCTTC. It encodes CASSFTGESYGYTF.

V and J are TRBV19 and TRBJ1-5; a weak D match, TRBD1 (6 bases). Germline values: CDR1 LNHDA, CDR2 SQIVND (reference sequence). V lost 5 bases and J lost 0, with 11 bases in between. This CDR3 has 15 amino acids. CDR3 bases: TGTGCCAGTAGTCCAGGGGACCATAGCAATCAGCCCCAGCATTTT. Translating gives CASSPGDHSNQPQHF.